This T cell receptor (beta chain) was observed in a study of T cell repertoires in cytomegalovirus infection. Study-wide context: An indication of both CMV infection and matching HLA type came from public TCR beta signatures. Study findings and constraints: Carriers of CMV plus the relevant HLA were identified by cumulative public TCR beta family frequency. HLA-C-restricted CMV clonotypes gave the most frequent clonotype in two of eight donors.

In TCRdb, the reads were re-called with MiXCR into one record per CDR3 protein. This sample has 300,000 or so distinct CDR3 sequences, with roughly a tenth found just once. The CDR3 length is 14 residues. Trimming took 4 bases from V and 4 from J, leaving 14 bases between them. Per the germline V gene, CDR1 is SGHDT and CDR2 is YYEEEE. In its sample, this clonotype was seen many times. What it recognizes is unknown. This TCR derives from a human donor in good health (CMV status not recorded). Some clones in this sample may be carry-over from other donors' samples. The chain has TRBV5-6 and TRBJ1-1; D might be TRBD1 (5 bases). The sample consisted of PBMCs. The CDR3 DNA sequence: TGTGCCAGCAGCGGCAGGGCACGGCCCACTGAAGCTTTCTTT. Its translation: CASSGRARPTEAFF.